This T cell receptor beta chain was recorded in a study of blood T cell repertoires in COVID-19. Germline CDR1 and CDR2: SQVTM and ANQGSEA. Trimming removed 2 bases at V and 10 bases at J, with 15 bases between. This CDR3 spans 13 amino acids. TCRdb's copy holds only in-frame clones and misses some; the assay was immunoSEQ multiplex PCR. The profile shows roughly 190,000 clones, 90% to 95% of them singletons. The source of this sequence is a man aged 25 to 40 with COVID-19, enrolled during active disease. V is TRBV29-1 and J is TRBJ2-1; D call uncertain. Specimen: peripheral blood. The CDR3 loop reads CSVEIPPAGEQFF. CDR3 nucleotides: TGCAGCGTTGAAATACCGCCGGCCGGGGAGCAGTTCTTC.